These 17 T cell receptor beta chains came from one sample sequenced in a study of blood T cell repertoires in COVID-19. Produced via immunoSEQ multiplex PCR; TCRdb's table is partial and in-frame only. The data hold under 250,000 clones, with about 93% observed a single time. Sample: peripheral blood. These receptors all stem from a man aged 30 to 45 with COVID-19, enrolled during active disease.

The chain links TRBV27 to TRBJ2-2; D call uncertain. Germline V gives CDR1 MNHEY, CDR2 SMNVEV (reference sequence). Trimming pared 1 base from V and 8 bases from J, leaving 5 bases between. The CDR3 is made up of 12 amino acids. Written as DNA, the CDR3 is TGTGCCAGCAGTTTATTGGAGGGGGAGCTGTTTTTT. It specifies CASSLLEGELFF.

The chain has TRBV2 and TRBJ1-1, with D maybe TRBD1 (6 bases). Trimming stripped 8 bases from V and 0 bases from J, with 10 bases between. CDR3 length: 13 residues. Germline CDR1 and CDR2: SNHLY and FYNNEI. The CDR3 loop reads CASGRDMNTEAFF. CDR3 bases: TGTGCCAGCGGACGGGACATGAACACTGAAGCTTTCTTT.

V gene TRBV19 combines with J gene TRBJ1-1; TRBD1 matches 7 bases. CDR3 length: 15 residues. Germline lookup yields CDR1 LNHDA and CDR2 SQIVND (reference sequence). Trimming cost V 4 bases and J 2 bases; bases outside gene matches: 7. This chain's CDR3 is CASSTQGSRNTEAFF. The CDR3 DNA follows: TGTGCCAGTAGTACACAGGGGTCGCGCAACACTGAAGCTTTCTTT.

For the CDR3, the DNA is TGCGCCAGCAGTGAGGCGGGGGCAGGGGAGCAGTTCTTC. The encoded protein is CASSEAGAGEQFF. The J gene is TRBJ2-1, the V gene TRBV10-1; the D gene is possibly TRBD2 (7 bases). This CDR3 is 13 amino acids long. CDR1 is WNHNN, CDR2 SYGVQD, per germline (reference sequence). The V end was cut by 2 bases, the J end by 10 bases, with 12 bases between.

The chain recombines TRBV7-2 with TRBJ1-1; 8 nucleotides agree with TRBD1. The CDR3 has 14 residues. V lost 2 bases, J lost 5 bases, and 4 bases stayed unmatched. The germline V gene has CDR1 SGHTA and CDR2 FQGNSA. The CDR3 DNA follows: TGTGCCAGCAGCTTAAACAGGGGGTCTACTGAAGCTTTCTTT. This gives the protein CASSLNRGSTEAFF.

This clone has only one observation. The chain couples TRBV6-6 to TRBJ1-2, with a possible D match to TRBD1 (6 bases). CDR3 length: 16 amino acids. The V and J ends lost 2 bases and 1 base respectively, with 14 bases between them. Germline V gene data show CDR1 as MNHNY and CDR2 as SVGAGI (reference sequence). The CDR3 nucleotides read TGTGCCAGCAGTTACCCCAACAGGGAGATTAACTATGGCTACACCTTC. This sequence encodes CASSYPNREINYGYTF.

The CDR3 protein is CASSRQGYAHEQYF. The CDR3 DNA sequence: TGCGCCAGCAGCCGTCAGGGTTACGCTCACGAGCAGTACTTC. The V and J genes are TRBV4-1 and TRBJ2-7, with D possibly TRBD1 on 5 matching bases. V was clipped by 4 bases and J by 5 bases, with 15 bases between them. The CDR3 spans 14 residues. CDR1 is MGHRA, CDR2 YSYEKL, per germline.

The gene calls are TRBV3-1 (or the pseudogene TRBV3-2) and TRBJ2-2; 15 bases line up with TRBD2. V lost 6 bases and J lost 6; bases outside the gene matches: 2. Germline values: CDR1 LGHDT, CDR2 YNNKEL (reference sequence). The CDR3 has 15 residues. Written as DNA, the CDR3 is TGTGCCAGCAGGCGGACTAGCGGGGGGGCCGGGGAGCTGTTTTTT. It translates to CASRRTSGGAGELFF.

This clone was seen once. V and J are TRBV6-5 and TRBJ1-1; D is uncertain. CDR1 and CDR2 (germline): MNHEY, SVGAGI. V lost 5 bases, J lost 0 bases, and 13 bases lay in between. This CDR3 spans 15 amino acids. CDR3 loop: CASSPEAAVNTEAFF. The CDR3 coding sequence is TGTGCCAGCAGTCCCGAGGCGGCAGTGAACACTGAAGCTTTCTTT.

This clone was found once. V gene TRBV15 combines with J gene TRBJ1-4; D call uncertain. Germline loops: CDR1 LNHNV, CDR2 YYDKDF (reference sequence). This CDR3 is built from 17 residues. Trimming stripped 0 bases from V and 0 bases from J, with 11 bases between. The CDR3 coding sequence is TGTGCCACCAGCAGAGAGAAGTTCGGTGCAACTAATGAAAAACTGTTTTTT. This translates into CATSREKFGATNEKLFF.

The chain has TRBV3-1 (or the pseudogene TRBV3-2) and TRBJ1-2; D is possibly TRBD1 (5 bases). The germline CDR1 and CDR2 sequences are LGHDT and YNNKEL (reference sequence). V gave up 11 bases and J gave up 5 bases, with 27 bases separating them. CDR3 size: 16 residues. CDR3 coding DNA: TGTGCCCAGCACCTTAATGACAGACACACCTCTTATGGCTACACCTTC. Its translation: CAQHLNDRHTSYGYTF.

The chain carries TRBV19 and TRBJ1-2, with TRBD1 identical over 9 bases. Trimming at V came to 4 bases and at J to 5 bases, leaving 8 bases not matched to a gene. CDR1 is LNHDA, CDR2 SQIVND, per germline (reference sequence). The CDR3 runs to 15 residues. CDR3 sequence: CASSNTGGASYGYTF. DNA for the CDR3: TGTGCCAGTAGTAATACAGGGGGCGCAAGTTATGGCTACACCTTC.

CDR3 coding DNA: TGTGCCAGCAGCGTCAAAGGGGATACTGAAGCTTTCTTT. Amino acid sequence: CASSVKGDTEAFF. This chain joins TRBV6-4 and TRBJ1-1; TRBD1 might be the D (5 bases). The V gene's germline CDR1 is MRHNA and CDR2 SNTAGT. This CDR3 region has 13 residues. V lost 6 bases, J lost 5 bases, and 13 bases lay in between.

This rearrangement joins TRBV3-1 (or the pseudogene TRBV3-2) to TRBJ2-5; D is undetermined. Per germline, CDR1 LGHDT and CDR2 YNNKEL (reference sequence). The germline V and J ends were trimmed by 4 bases and 5 bases, with 20 bases remaining between them. This CDR3 is 16 amino acids long. The CDR3 loop reads CASSRTLDDPGETQYF. CDR3 in DNA: TGTGCCAGCAGCCGCACTCTCGACGACCCCGGGGAGACCCAGTACTTC.

The chain is built from TRBV9 and TRBJ2-7; D is possibly TRBD2 (6 bases). The germline gives CDR1 SGDLS, CDR2 YYNGEE. V was shortened by 5 bases and J by 2 bases, with 14 bases between the two germline ends. This CDR3 is 14 amino acids long. In nucleotides, the CDR3 is TGTGCCAGCAGTTGGGGGGACGGGACCTACGAGCAGTACTTC. Translated, it gives CASSWGDGTYEQYF.

The chain recombines TRBV25-1 with TRBJ1-1; 7 bases match TRBD1. Unmatched junction bases numbered 12, after V lost 8 bases and J lost 9 bases. The CDR3 extends over 13 amino acids. CDR1 is MGHDK and CDR2 is SYGVNS in the germline V gene. The CDR3, as DNA: TGTGCCAGCGAGAGACAGGGAGACCCCCAAGCTTTCTTT. Translation: CASERQGDPQAFF.

V gene TRBV4-1 combines with J gene TRBJ2-7, with 10 nucleotides matching TRBD1. This CDR3 is 16 amino acids long. Losses at the gene ends were 3 bases for V and 2 bases for J; bases not matched to a gene: 7. In germline, CDR1 is MGHRA, CDR2 YSYEKL. CDR3 coding DNA: TGCGCCAGCAGCCAGAAGGGACAGGGGAGTACCTACGAGCAGTACTTC. This gives the protein CASSQKGQGSTYEQYF.